The 22 T cell receptor beta chains listed next were all sequenced from one sample in a study of T cell repertoires in cytomegalovirus infection. MiXCR, applied by TCRdb to the reads, yields one record per CDR3 protein. The repertoire holds around 550,000 distinct CDR3 sequences, with around a quarter as singletons. Sample: PBMCs. The receptors shown here come from a human donor in good health (CMV status not recorded). Some clones in this sample may be carry-over from other donors' samples.

This chain links TRBV6-2 or TRBV6-3 with TRBJ2-2; 8 bases align to TRBD2. J lost 4 bases, V lost 1 base, and 5 bases had no gene match. This CDR3 has 16 amino acids. Germline CDR1 and CDR2: MNHEY and SVGEGT. The CDR3 region has the DNA TGTGCCAGCAGTTACTTCGGGAGGGTCAGCACCGGGGAGCTGTTTTTT. Its protein product is CASSYFGRVSTGELFF.

This clonotype was counted at least ten times. The chain combines TRBV7-8 with TRBJ2-7, with 8 bases lining up with TRBD2. This CDR3 spans 16 amino acids. In germline, CDR1 is SGHVS, CDR2 FQNEAQ. V dropped 1 base and J dropped 5; count of bases not matched to a gene: 10. The CDR3 region has the DNA TGTGCCAGCAGCTTAGGGGGCGGGAGGTTGAGGGACGAGCAGTACGTC. This gives the protein CASSLGGGRLRDEQYV.

The chain has TRBV9 and TRBJ2-7, with 8 nucleotides matching TRBD2. Germline V CDR1 and CDR2: SGDLS, YYNGEE. V lost 3 bases, J lost 6 bases, and 11 bases stayed unmatched. The CDR3 loop spans 15 amino acids. CDR3 nucleotide sequence: TGTGCCAGCAGCGAGCGACCGGGACTAGGGGGCGAGCAGTACTTC. This gives the protein CASSERPGLGGEQYF.

CDR3 region: CASSRQVRGSLGLAGLDTQYF. The CDR3 nucleotides are TGTGCCAGCAGCCGACAGGTCCGGGGAAGCCTCGGACTAGCGGGTTTGGATACGCAGTATTTT. The chain joins TRBV7-2 to TRBJ2-3; the match to TRBD2 covers 11 bases. In germline, CDR1 is SGHTA, CDR2 FQGNSA. The CDR3 loop spans 21 amino acids. V was clipped by 5 bases and J by 6 bases; unmatched bases: 25.

The gene calls are TRBV7-4 and TRBJ2-7, with 9 nucleotides matching TRBD1. The CDR3 runs 18 residues. The V and J ends lost 4 bases and 3 bases, in that order; junction bases with no gene match: 16. Per the germline V gene, CDR1 is SGHVT and CDR2 is SQSDAQ. The CDR3 DNA reads TGTGCCAGCAGCTCACCCAACTACTTCCGGGACAGGGACTACGAGCAGTACTTC. As protein: CASSSPNYFRDRDYEQYF.

The gene calls are TRBV6-8 and TRBJ2-7, with 8 bases aligning to TRBD1. V lost 0 bases, J lost 5 bases, and 15 bases stayed unmatched. Germline CDR1 reads MNHGY; CDR2 reads SAAAGT. This CDR3 comprises 18 residues. The CDR3 DNA is TGTGCCAGCAGTTACTCCCTGGCCGGACAGGGTTTAGTCCACGAGCAGTACGTC. Translated: CASSYSLAGQGLVHEQYV.

V and J are TRBV6-5 and TRBJ1-4; no reliable D call. The V and J ends lost 2 bases and 0 bases respectively, with 13 bases between them. The germline gives CDR1 MNHEY, CDR2 SVGAGI. CDR3 length: 17 amino acids. The CDR3 nucleotides read TGTGCCAGCAGTTACGGGCAGGCTCCTGCAACTAATGAAAAACTGTTTTTT. Translated, it gives CASSYGQAPATNEKLFF.

In its sample, this clonotype was seen many times. The chain couples TRBV7-2 to TRBJ2-1, with 9 nucleotides matching TRBD1. CDR1 is SGHTA, CDR2 FQGNSA, per germline. Trimming removed 5 bases from V and 0 bases from J; junction bases left unmatched: 2. This CDR3 comprises 15 residues. The CDR3 reads CASSPDRGSYNEQFF. The DNA of the CDR3 is TGTGCCAGCAGCCCGGACAGGGGCTCCTACAATGAGCAGTTCTTC.

The chain carries TRBV7-6 and TRBJ2-1; unclear D gene. Trimming removed 1 base from V and 5 bases from J, with 12 bases in between. The length of the CDR3 is 15 residues. The germline gives CDR1 SGHVS, CDR2 FNYEAQ. CDR3 residues: CASSLDFLRNNEQFF. The CDR3 DNA reads TGTGCCAGCAGCTTAGATTTTCTACGCAACAATGAGCAGTTCTTC.

The V and J genes are TRBV19 and TRBJ1-5, with D perhaps matching TRBD1 (6 bases). Looked up from germline, CDR1 is LNHDA and CDR2 is SQIVND (reference sequence). V was cut by 5 bases and J by 6 bases, with 17 bases left in between. This CDR3 is built from 15 residues. DNA for the CDR3: TGTGCCAGTAGTTGGGGGCGGGGAAATCGTCAGCCCCAGCATTTT. This translates into CASSWGRGNRQPQHF.

J is TRBJ2-3 and V is TRBV12-3 or TRBV12-4, with 8 bases that match TRBD1. Germline trimming cut 5 bases from V and 0 bases from J; bases unmatched to any gene: 4. The CDR3 has 15 amino acids. The CDR3 reads CASSPGQESTDTQYF. DNA of the CDR3: TGTGCCAGCAGTCCGGGACAGGAAAGCACAGATACGCAGTATTTT.

In its sample, this clonotype was seen many times. The chain couples TRBV7-2 to TRBJ1-2, with a possible D match to TRBD1 (5 bases). This CDR3 region has 15 residues. Looked up from germline, CDR1 is SGHTA and CDR2 is FQGNSA. Between the trimmed V and J ends, which lost 5 bases and 6 bases, there was a span of 19 bases. CDR3: CASSRGGQGPHGYTF. The CDR3 coding sequence is TGTGCCAGCAGCCGGGGTGGCCAGGGCCCCCATGGCTACACCTTC.

The rearrangement uses TRBV7-9 and TRBJ2-3; possible D gene TRBD2, 5 bases. V was shortened by 3 bases and J by 9 bases, with 13 bases between the two germline ends. Looked up from germline, CDR1 is SEHNR and CDR2 is FQNEAQ (reference sequence). CDR3 length equals 13 residues. CDR3 sequence (DNA): TGTGCCAGCAGCTTTCAGATCACGGGGACGCAGTATTTT. This codes for CASSFQITGTQYF.

This clonotype has only a few counts. This sequence joins TRBV4-2 and TRBJ1-5; D is perhaps TRBD1 (5 bases). V lost 4 bases to trimming and J lost 5 bases, with 12 bases between them. The germline CDR1 and CDR2 sequences are LGHNA and YNFKEQ. The CDR3 runs to 14 residues. The CDR3 loop is CASSRLQVDQPQHF. The CDR3 bases are TGTGCCAGCAGCCGTCTACAGGTAGATCAGCCCCAGCATTTT.

This clonotype was observed at least ten times. The gene calls are TRBV10-3 and TRBJ1-5, with unresolved D. This CDR3 region has 13 residues. V was pared by 4 bases and J by 6 bases, with 10 bases between. Looked up from germline, CDR1 is ENHRY and CDR2 is SYGVKD. CDR3 bases: TGTGCCATCAGTGCTTCGATGGGTCAGCCCCAGCATTTT. Its translation: CAISASMGQPQHF.

The chain recombines TRBV13 with TRBJ2-1; no firm D call. V was cut by 1 base and J by 9 bases, with 10 bases left in between. This CDR3 is built from 13 residues. Germline CDR1 is PRHDT and CDR2 is FYEKMQ (reference sequence). The CDR3 coding sequence is TGTGCCAGCAGCTTAGTTCTAAACACTGAGCAGTTCTTC. Encoded protein: CASSLVLNTEQFF.

CDR3: CASSYSPRTDTQYF. DNA for the CDR3: TGTGCCAGCAGTTACTCGCCGCGCACAGATACGCAGTATTTT. The J gene is TRBJ2-3, the V gene TRBV6-2 or TRBV6-3; D is unclear. This CDR3 contains 14 residues. Deletions cut 0 bases from V and 1 base from J, with 5 bases between. CDR1 is MNHEY and CDR2 is SVGEGT in the germline V gene.

This clonotype appeared once. The V call is TRBV6-2 or TRBV6-3, the J call TRBJ2-7; no clear D gene. The CDR3 is 11 amino acids. The V end lost 2 bases, the J end lost 5 bases, and 4 bases lay between the germline ends. Germline loops: CDR1 MNHEY, CDR2 SVGEGT. The CDR3 DNA sequence: TGTGCCAGCAGTTACGGGGACGAGCAGTACGTC. This translates into CASSYGDEQYV.

The CDR3: CASSYGSYYTDTQYF. For the CDR3, the DNA is TGTGCCAGCAGTTATGGGTCGTATTACACAGATACGCAGTATTTT. The chain has TRBV6-2 or TRBV6-3 and TRBJ2-3; D is unresolved. The germline V gene has CDR1 MNHEY and CDR2 SVGEGT. The CDR3 contains 15 residues. Deletions cut 3 bases from V and 2 bases from J, with 12 bases between.

This clonotype occurred a few times. CDR3 amino acids: CASTPGGTASYEQYF. In DNA, the CDR3 is TGTGCCAGCACCCCCGGGGGGACAGCCTCCTACGAGCAGTACTTC. The gene calls are TRBV6-2 or TRBV6-3 and TRBJ2-7; D possibly uses TRBD1 or TRBD2 (7 bases each). Germline CDR1 and CDR2: MNHEY and SVGEGT. Trimming shortened V by 7 bases and J by 0 bases, and 16 bases separated the two germline ends. The CDR3 sequence is 15 residues long.

This clonotype was recorded a few times. This chain links TRBV12-3 or TRBV12-4 with TRBJ1-5; D is perhaps TRBD1 (5 bases). Between the trimmed V and J ends, which lost 0 bases and 4 bases, there was a span of 10 bases. CDR3 size: 15 residues. The CDR3 DNA is TGTGCCAGCAGTTTAGCGTCGGGGGAGAATCAGCCCCAGCATTTT. It specifies CASSLASGENQPQHF.

This sequence joins TRBV19 and TRBJ2-1, with TRBD2 identical over 7 bases. V shed 3 bases, J shed 4 bases, and the junction held 9 bases outside the gene matches. The germline gives CDR1 LNHDA, CDR2 SQIVND (reference sequence). This CDR3 has 16 amino acids. CDR3 sequence (DNA): TGTGCCAGTAGTATTTTCGCGGGAGAGATTTACAATGAGCAGTTCTTC. Translated: CASSIFAGEIYNEQFF.